The sample holds a few counts of the clone carrying this T cell receptor (beta chain). What it binds is not known. This entry is derived from a study of T cells in Graves' hyperthyroidism and ophthalmopathy. Points from the study as a whole: Ophthalmopathy got predicted by the model a median about 6.7 months before its onset.

Germline V gene sequence: CDR1 SEHNR, CDR2 FQNEAQ (reference sequence). Trimming took off 1 base at V and 5 bases at J, with 14 bases between the two ends. There are 15 residues in the CDR3. It was approximately 9.7 ml of fresh peripheral blood that supplied the PBMCs. There were TCR beta CDR3 regions amplified from RNA transcripts. Using the HTBI primer set, a first-round RT-PCR was run on the TCR CDR3. Via MiXCR, TCRdb re-called the multiplex PCR reads, giving one row per CDR3 protein. The sample shows hundreds of thousands of distinct CDR3 sequences, 13% to 15% of them seen only once. The V and J genes are TRBV7-9 and TRBJ1-1; no clear D gene. Input material: blood. The sequence derives from a woman under 30 with Graves' hyperthyroidism. The CDR3 protein is CASSLGGGGETEAFF. The CDR3 DNA sequence: TGTGCCAGCAGCTTAGGAGGTGGCGGGGAAACTGAAGCTTTCTTT.